This T cell receptor beta chain was obtained from a study of PD-1 blockade in classical Hodgkin lymphoma. Study conclusions and caveats: Before treatment, complete responders showed about the same diversity as newly diagnosed patients. The authors have not defined what causes the repertoire differences, possibly disease activity or prior therapy.

On this clone itself: The antigen is unknown.

TCRdb's table, derived via immunoSEQ multiplex PCR, lists solely in-frame clones and lacks some. The data show 10,000 to 15,000 clones, with 90% seen just once and roughly 0.48% held by the top ten. Germline-derived CDR1 and CDR2 are MNHEY and SMNVEV (reference sequence). This CDR3 is 13 amino acids long. Trimming at V came to 3 bases and at J to 7 bases, leaving 2 bases not matched to a gene. Every patient experienced relapse after autologous stem cell transplantation, and brentuximab vedotin exposure varied. Magnetic negative selection was used to purify CD4+ T cells from thawed PBMCs. The TCR sequence derives from a human donor with classical Hodgkin lymphoma. Source: CD4+ T cells from blood, taken at baseline. The V and J genes are TRBV27 and TRBJ2-1; 8 nucleotides line up with TRBD1. The CDR3 protein is CASSFNRGNEQFF. The CDR3 bases are TGTGCCAGCAGTTTCAACAGGGGGAATGAGCAGTTCTTC.